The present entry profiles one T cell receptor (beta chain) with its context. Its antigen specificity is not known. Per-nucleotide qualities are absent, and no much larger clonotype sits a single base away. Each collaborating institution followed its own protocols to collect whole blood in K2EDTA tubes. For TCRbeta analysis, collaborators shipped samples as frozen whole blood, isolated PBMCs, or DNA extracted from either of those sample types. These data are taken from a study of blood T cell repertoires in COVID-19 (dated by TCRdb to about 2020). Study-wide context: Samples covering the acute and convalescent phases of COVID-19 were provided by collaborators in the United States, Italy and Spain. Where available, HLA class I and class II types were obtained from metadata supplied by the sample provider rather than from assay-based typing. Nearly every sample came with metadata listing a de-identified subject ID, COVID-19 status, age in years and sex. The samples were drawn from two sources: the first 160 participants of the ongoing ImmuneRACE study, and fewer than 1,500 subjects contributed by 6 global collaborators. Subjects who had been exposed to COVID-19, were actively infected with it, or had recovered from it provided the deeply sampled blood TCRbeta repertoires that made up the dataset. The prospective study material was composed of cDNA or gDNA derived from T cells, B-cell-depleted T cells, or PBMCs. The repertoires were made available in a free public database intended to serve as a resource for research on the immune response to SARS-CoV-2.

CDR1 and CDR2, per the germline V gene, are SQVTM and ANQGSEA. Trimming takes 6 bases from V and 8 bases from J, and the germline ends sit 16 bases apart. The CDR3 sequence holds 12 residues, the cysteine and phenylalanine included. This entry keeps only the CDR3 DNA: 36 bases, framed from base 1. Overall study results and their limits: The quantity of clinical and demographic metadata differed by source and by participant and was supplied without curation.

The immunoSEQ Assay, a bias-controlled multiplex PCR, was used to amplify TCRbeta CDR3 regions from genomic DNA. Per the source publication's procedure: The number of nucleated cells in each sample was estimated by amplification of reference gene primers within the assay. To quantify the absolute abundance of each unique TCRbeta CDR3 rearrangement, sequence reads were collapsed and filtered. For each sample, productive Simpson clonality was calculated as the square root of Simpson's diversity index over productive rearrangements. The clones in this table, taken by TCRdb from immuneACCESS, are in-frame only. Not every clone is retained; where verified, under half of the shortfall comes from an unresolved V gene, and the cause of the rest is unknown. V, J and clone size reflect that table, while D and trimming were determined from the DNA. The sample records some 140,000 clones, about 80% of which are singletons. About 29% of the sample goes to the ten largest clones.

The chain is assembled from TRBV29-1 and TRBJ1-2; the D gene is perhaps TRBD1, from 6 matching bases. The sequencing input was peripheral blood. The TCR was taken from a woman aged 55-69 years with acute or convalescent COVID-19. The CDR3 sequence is CSVATGFGGYTF. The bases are TGCAGCGTCGCCACAGGGTTCGGGGGCTACACCTTC.